This TCR beta chain was retrieved from a study of cytomegalovirus exposure and HLA in healthy donors. Method: immunoSEQ multiplex PCR; TCRdb's copy keeps in-frame clones and lacks some. Among 100,000 to 150,000 clones, about 91% were seen once, and the ten largest hold more than 1%. The V and J ends lost 2 bases and 9 bases respectively, with 17 bases between them. Germline assignment: CDR1 MGHRA and CDR2 YSYEKL. This CDR3 region has 16 residues. Points on this clone: Its target is not known.

Study results and limitations: Reported performance of the classifier showed diagnosis of cytomegalovirus status with high specificity and sensitivity.

Input material: PBMCs. The clonotype originates from a woman aged 18-29 years in good health and CMV-seronegative. The gene calls are TRBV4-1 and TRBJ1-6, with a tentative D call TRBD1 (6 bases). The CDR3 nucleotides are TGCGCCAGCAGCCAATTCTCCGGGGACATAGGTTCACCCCTCCACTTT. This sequence encodes CASSQFSGDIGSPLHF.